The clone carrying this TCR beta chain was seen just once. The antigen is unknown. These data belong to a study of blood T cells in healthy people across ages. General study points: A greater number of naive CD4+ cells and higher diversity distinguished long-lived donors from aged donors.

There are 16 residues in the CDR3. Germline loops: CDR1 MNHNY, CDR2 SVGAGI (reference sequence). Each of the donors had around 9 milliliters of peripheral blood drawn into EDTA-treated Vacutainer tubes. Each sample provided at least 5 micrograms of extracted total RNA. The second PCR ran roughly 6 to 11 cycles with a sample-barcoded 5' primer and J-beta primers. Via MiXCR, TCRdb re-called the 5' RACE reads, giving one row per CDR3 protein. This table has around 600,000 distinct CDR3 sequences, roughly 48% appearing once. Sequenced input: blood. V and J are TRBV6-6 and TRBJ2-4; 8 nucleotides match TRBD2. The J call may be mistaken, given a closer DNA end match to TRBJ2-7. This receptor was identified in an elderly man in good health. The CDR3 DNA reads as TGTGCCAGCAGTTACTCATTGGAGCGGGAGCCCAACGAGCAGTACTTC. Residues: CASSYSLEREPNEQYF.